This T cell receptor beta chain is drawn from a study of T cell changes during pregnancy in multiple sclerosis. The protocol was immunoSEQ multiplex PCR, while the TCRdb copy is restricted to in-frame clones and leaves out a portion. In the table there are about 60,000 clones, about nine tenths of which are singletons. Germline V lookup: CDR1 SGHVS, CDR2 FNYEAQ. Trimming removed 2 bases from V and 4 bases from J; junction bases left unmatched: 11. This CDR3 has 17 amino acids. The chain is built from TRBV7-6 and TRBJ2-5; TRBD2 aligns across 9 bases. Sequencing was performed on peripheral blood, taken in the first trimester of pregnancy. The source of this sequence is a female donor with multiple sclerosis, enrolled in a pregnancy study. CDR3 nucleotides: TGTGCCAGCAGCTTAAGAGGGAGCGGGAGGCCGATAGAGACCCAGTACTTC. Translated, it gives CASSLRGSGRPIETQYF.